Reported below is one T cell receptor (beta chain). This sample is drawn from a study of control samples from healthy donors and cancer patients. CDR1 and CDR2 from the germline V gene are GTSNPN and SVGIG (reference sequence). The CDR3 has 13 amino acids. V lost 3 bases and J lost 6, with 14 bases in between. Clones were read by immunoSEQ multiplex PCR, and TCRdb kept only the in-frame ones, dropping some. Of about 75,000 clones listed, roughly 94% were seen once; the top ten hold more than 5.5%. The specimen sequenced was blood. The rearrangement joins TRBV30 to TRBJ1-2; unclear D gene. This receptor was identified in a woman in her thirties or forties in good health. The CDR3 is CAWRWGMRDGYTF. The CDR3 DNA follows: TGTGCCTGGAGATGGGGTATGAGGGATGGCTACACCTTC.